This T cell receptor (beta chain) was observed in a study of cytomegalovirus exposure and HLA in healthy donors. Study results and limitations: The authors considered a cluster of highly shared sequence variants likely to be a sequencing artifact.

Use of 60 Vbeta and 13 Jbeta primers characterized the PCR. The table came from immunoSEQ multiplex PCR; TCRdb's copy has only in-frame clones and leaves some out. The data hold 170,000 or so clones, with over 70% observed a single time. The CDR3 runs to 14 residues. V trimming: 1 base; J trimming: 2 bases; junction bases outside the gene matches: 2. In germline, CDR1 is SGHRS, CDR2 YFSETQ. As concerns this clone: No antigen is known for it.

The sample comprised PBMCs. The sequence came from a woman aged 45-65 years in good health and CMV-seronegative. The V gene is TRBV5-1, the J gene TRBJ2-7; 8 bases are a match to TRBD1. CDR3 in amino acids: CASSLRTGTYEQYF. CDR3 sequence (DNA): TGCGCCAGCAGCTTGAGGACAGGGACCTACGAGCAGTACTTC.